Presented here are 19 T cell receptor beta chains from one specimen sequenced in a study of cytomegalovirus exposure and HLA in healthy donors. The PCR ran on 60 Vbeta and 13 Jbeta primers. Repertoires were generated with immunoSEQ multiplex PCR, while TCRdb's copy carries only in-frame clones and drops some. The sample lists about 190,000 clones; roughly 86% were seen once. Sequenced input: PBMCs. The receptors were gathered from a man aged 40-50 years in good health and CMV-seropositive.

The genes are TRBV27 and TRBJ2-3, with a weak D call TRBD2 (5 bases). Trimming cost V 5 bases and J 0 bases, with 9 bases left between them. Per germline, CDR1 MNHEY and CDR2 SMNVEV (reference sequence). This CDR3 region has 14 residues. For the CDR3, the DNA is TGTGCCAGCAGTGGACTTTCTAGCACAGATACGCAGTATTTT. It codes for CASSGLSSTDTQYF.

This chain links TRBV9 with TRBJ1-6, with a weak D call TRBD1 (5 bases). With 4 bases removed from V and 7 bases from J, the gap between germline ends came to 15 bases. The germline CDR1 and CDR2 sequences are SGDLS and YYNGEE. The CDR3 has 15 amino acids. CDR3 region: CASSPRQGSNSPLHF. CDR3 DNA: TGTGCCAGCAGCCCCCGGCAGGGATCGAATTCACCCCTCCACTTT. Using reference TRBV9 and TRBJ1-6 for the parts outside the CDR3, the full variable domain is DSGVTQTPKHLITATGQRVTLRCSPRSGDLSVYWYQQSLDQGLQFLIQYYNGEERAKGNILERFSAQQFPDLHSELNLSSLELGDSALYFCASSPRQGSNSPLHFGNGTRLTVT.

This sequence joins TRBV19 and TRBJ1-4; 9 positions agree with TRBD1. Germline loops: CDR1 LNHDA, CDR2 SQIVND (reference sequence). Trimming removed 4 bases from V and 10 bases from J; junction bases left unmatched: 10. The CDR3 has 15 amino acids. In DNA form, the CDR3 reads TGTGCCAGTAGTACCACAGGGGGCGGTTTGGGAAAACTGTTTTTT. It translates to CASSTTGGGLGKLFF.

The DNA for the CDR3 is TGCAGTGCTGTACAGGGGGCTGGCTACACCTTC. Translation gives CSAVQGAGYTF. The rearrangement joins TRBV20-1 to TRBJ1-2; 9 nucleotides align to TRBD1. The CDR3 is made up of 11 amino acids. Trimming at V came to 5 bases and at J to 7 bases, leaving 2 bases not matched to a gene. Germline values: CDR1 DFQATT, CDR2 SNEGSKA (reference sequence).

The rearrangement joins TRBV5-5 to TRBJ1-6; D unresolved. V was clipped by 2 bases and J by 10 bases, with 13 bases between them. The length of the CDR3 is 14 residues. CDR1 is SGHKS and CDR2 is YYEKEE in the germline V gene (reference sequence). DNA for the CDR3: TGTGCCAGCAGCTTAGAGGGATTAGGGTCACCCCTCCACTTT. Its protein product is CASSLEGLGSPLHF.

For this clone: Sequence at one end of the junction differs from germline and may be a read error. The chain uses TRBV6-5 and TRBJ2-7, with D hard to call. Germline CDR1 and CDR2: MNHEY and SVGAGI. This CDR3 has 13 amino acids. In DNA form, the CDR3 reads TGTGCCAGCAGCTACTCCGCCTACTACGAGCAGTACTTC. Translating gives CASSYSAYYEQYF.

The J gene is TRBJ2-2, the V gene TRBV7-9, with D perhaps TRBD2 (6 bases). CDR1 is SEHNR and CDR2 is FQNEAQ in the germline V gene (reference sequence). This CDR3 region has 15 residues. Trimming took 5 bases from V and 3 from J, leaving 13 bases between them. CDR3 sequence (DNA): TGTGCCAGCAGCCCTCATACGGGAGACACCGGGGAGCTGTTTTTT. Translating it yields CASSPHTGDTGELFF. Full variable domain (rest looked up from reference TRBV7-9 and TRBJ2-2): DTGVSQNPRHKITKRGQNVTFRCDPISEHNRLYWYRQTLGQGPEFLTYFQNEAQLEKSRLLSDRFSAERPKGSFSTLEIQRTEQGDSAMYLCASSPHTGDTGELFFGEGSRLTVL.

This chain's CDR3 is CASSFRGNTEAFF. CDR3 sequence (DNA): TGTGCCAGCAGTTTTAGGGGTAACACTGAAGCTTTCTTT. This chain connects TRBV27 to TRBJ1-1; D is possibly TRBD1 (5 bases). Trimming stripped 3 bases from V and 2 bases from J, with 7 bases between. CDR3 length: 13 residues. Germline-derived CDR1 and CDR2 are MNHEY and SMNVEV (reference sequence).

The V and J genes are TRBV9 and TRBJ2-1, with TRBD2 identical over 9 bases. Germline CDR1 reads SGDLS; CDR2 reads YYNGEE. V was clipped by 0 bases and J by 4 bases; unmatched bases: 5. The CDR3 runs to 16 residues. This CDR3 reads CASSVVGSGGYNEQFF. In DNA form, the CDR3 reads TGTGCCAGCAGCGTAGTAGGTAGCGGGGGTTACAATGAGCAGTTCTTC.

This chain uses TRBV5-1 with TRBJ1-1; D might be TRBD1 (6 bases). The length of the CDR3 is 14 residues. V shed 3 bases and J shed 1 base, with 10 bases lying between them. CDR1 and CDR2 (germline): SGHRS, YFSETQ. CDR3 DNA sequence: TGCGCCAGCAGCTCTGGGGGGGCGAACACTGAAGCTTTCTTT. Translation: CASSSGGANTEAFF.

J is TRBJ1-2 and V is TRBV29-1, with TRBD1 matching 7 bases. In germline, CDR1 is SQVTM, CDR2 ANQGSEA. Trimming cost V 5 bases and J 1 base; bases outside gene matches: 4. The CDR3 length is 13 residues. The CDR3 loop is CSVMGQHNYGYTF. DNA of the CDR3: TGCAGCGTTATGGGACAGCATAACTATGGCTACACCTTC. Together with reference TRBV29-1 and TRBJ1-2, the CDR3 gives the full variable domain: SAVISQKPSRDICQRGTSLTIQCQVDSQVTMMFWYRQQPGQSLTLIATANQGSEATYESGFVIDKFPISRPNLTFSTLTVSNMSPEDSSIYLCSVMGQHNYGYTFGSGTRLTVV.

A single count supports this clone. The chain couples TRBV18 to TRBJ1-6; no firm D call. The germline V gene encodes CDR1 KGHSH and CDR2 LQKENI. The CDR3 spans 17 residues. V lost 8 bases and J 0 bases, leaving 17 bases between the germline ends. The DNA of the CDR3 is TGTGCCAGCGCTTCTCTCCCGGGGAGCTCCTATAATTCACCCCTCCACTTT. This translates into CASASLPGSSYNSPLHF.

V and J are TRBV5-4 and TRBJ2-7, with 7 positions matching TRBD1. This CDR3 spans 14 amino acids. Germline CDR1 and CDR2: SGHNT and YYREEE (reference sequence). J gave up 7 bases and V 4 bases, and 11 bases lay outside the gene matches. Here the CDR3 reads CASSDRQGFGEQYF. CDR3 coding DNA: TGTGCCAGCAGCGACAGACAGGGCTTTGGAGAGCAGTACTTC.

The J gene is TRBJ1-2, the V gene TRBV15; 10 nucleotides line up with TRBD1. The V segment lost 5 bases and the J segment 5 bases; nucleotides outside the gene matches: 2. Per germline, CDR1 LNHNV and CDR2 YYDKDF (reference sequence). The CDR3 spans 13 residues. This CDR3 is CATSQGQGYGYTF. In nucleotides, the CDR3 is TGTGCCACCAGCCAGGGACAGGGGTATGGCTACACCTTC.

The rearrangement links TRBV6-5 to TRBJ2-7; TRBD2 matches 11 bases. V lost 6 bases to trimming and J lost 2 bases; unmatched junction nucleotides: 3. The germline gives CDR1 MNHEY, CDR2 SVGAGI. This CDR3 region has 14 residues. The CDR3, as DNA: TGTGCCAGCAGCGGGACTAGCGGCCCCTACGAGCAGTACTTC. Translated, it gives CASSGTSGPYEQYF.

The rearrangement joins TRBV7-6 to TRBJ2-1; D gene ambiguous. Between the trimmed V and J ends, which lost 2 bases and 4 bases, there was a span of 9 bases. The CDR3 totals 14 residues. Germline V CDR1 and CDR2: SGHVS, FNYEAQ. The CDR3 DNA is TGTGCCAGCAGCTTATCGAACAGATACAATGAGCAGTTCTTC. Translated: CASSLSNRYNEQFF. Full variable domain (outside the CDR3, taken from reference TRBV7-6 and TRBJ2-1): GAGVSQSPRYKVTKRGQDVALRCDPISGHVSLYWYRQALGQGPEFLTYFNYEAQQDKSGLPNDRFSAERPEGSISTLTIQRTEQRDSAMYRCASSLSNRYNEQFFGPGTRLTVL.

The chain's CDR3 is CASSYNYNEQFF. CDR3 sequence (DNA): TGTGCCAGCAGTTATAACTACAATGAGCAGTTCTTC. This chain links TRBV6-6 with TRBJ2-1; D is undetermined. This CDR3 is 12 amino acids long. CDR1 is MNHNY, CDR2 SVGAGI, per germline (reference sequence). The V end was cut by 3 bases, the J end by 3 bases, with 3 bases between.

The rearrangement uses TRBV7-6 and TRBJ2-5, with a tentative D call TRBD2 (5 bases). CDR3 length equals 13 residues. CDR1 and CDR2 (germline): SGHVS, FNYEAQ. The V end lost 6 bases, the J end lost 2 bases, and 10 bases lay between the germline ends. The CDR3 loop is CASSTSAQETQYF. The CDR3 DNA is TGTGCCAGCAGTACTAGTGCACAAGAGACCCAGTACTTC.

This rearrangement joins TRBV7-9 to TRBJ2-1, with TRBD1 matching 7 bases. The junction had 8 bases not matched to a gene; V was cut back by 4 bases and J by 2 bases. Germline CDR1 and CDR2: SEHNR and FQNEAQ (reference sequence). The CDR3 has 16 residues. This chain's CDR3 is CASSSPPDRTYNEQFF. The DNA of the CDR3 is TGTGCCAGCAGCTCCCCCCCGGACAGGACCTACAATGAGCAGTTCTTC.